Below are 24 T cell receptor beta chains sequenced from a single sample in a study of graft-versus-host responses after intestinal transplantation. No antigen is known for these receptors. This table comes from immunoSEQ multiplex PCR, and its TCRdb copy is limited to in-frame clones, with some not included. The table lists 120,000 or so clones, over 85% of them singletons, with around 0.49% in the top ten. The sample here was unstimulated CD8+ T cells sorted from spleen or lymph node cells, taken before intestinal transplant. The receptors originated from a human donor who received an intestinal transplant.

The chain links TRBV27 to TRBJ2-3; no definite D call. Germline V gene lookup returns CDR1 MNHEY and CDR2 SMNVEV (reference sequence). The CDR3 has 11 residues. Trimming pared 9 bases from V and 6 bases from J, leaving 10 bases between. DNA for the CDR3: TGTGCCAGTCTTCAAGCGGATACGCAGTATTTT. This translates into CASLQADTQYF.

The chain employs TRBV9 and TRBJ2-3, with D perhaps matching TRBD2 (6 bases). From germline, CDR1 is SGDLS and CDR2 YYNGEE. The CDR3 is 13 residues long. V was trimmed by 0 bases and J by 4 bases, leaving 6 bases between them. CDR3 nucleotides: TGTGCCAGCAGCGTAGTAGCGGCAGATACGCAGTATTTT. Residues: CASSVVAADTQYF.

The chain couples TRBV28 to TRBJ2-7, with 8 bases aligning to TRBD1. J gave up 3 bases and V 5 bases, and 3 bases lay outside the gene matches. The germline gives CDR1 MDHEN, CDR2 SYDVKM. This CDR3 comprises 13 residues. DNA of the CDR3: TGTGCCAGCAGTGGGGGACAGGTCTACGAGCAGTACTTC. Translation gives CASSGGQVYEQYF.

This rearrangement joins TRBV1 to TRBJ2-1; TRBD2 is taken as the D call from the table, unchecked against the DNA. TRBV1 is flagged as a pseudogene. The CDR3 is made up of 17 amino acids. CDR3 region: CTSSQDWLADIYNEQFF. The CDR3 bases are TGCACCAGCAGCCAAGACTGGCTAGCGGATATCTACAATGAGCAGTTCTTC.

V and J are TRBV19 and TRBJ1-5, with 10 bases fitting TRBD1. J gave up 5 bases and V 1 base, and 2 bases lay outside the gene matches. Germline V gives CDR1 LNHDA, CDR2 SQIVND (reference sequence). The CDR3 is made up of 15 amino acids. Written as DNA, the CDR3 is TGTGCCAGTAGTATAGGACAGGGGGCTCATCAGCCCCAGCATTTT. Amino acid sequence: CASSIGQGAHQPQHF.

The chain couples TRBV4-1 to TRBJ1-4; D call uncertain. The CDR3 sequence is 14 residues long. In germline, CDR1 is MGHRA, CDR2 YSYEKL. The V end was cut by 0 bases, the J end by 0 bases, with 2 bases between. CDR3: CASSQDPTNEKLFF. In DNA form, the CDR3 reads TGCGCCAGCAGCCAAGATCCAACTAATGAAAAACTGTTTTTT.

The chain combines TRBV7-9 with TRBJ2-1, with 11 bases identical to TRBD2. Per the germline V gene, CDR1 is SEHNR and CDR2 is FQNEAQ (reference sequence). The CDR3 has 15 residues. The V gene end was trimmed by 4 bases and the J gene end by 8 bases; junction bases not matched to a gene: 7. CDR3 region: CASSSQTSGMDEQFF. The CDR3 region has the DNA TGTGCCAGCAGCTCCCAGACTAGCGGGATGGATGAGCAGTTCTTC. The full variable domain, with the rest looked up from reference TRBV7-9 and TRBJ2-1, is DTGVSQNPRHKITKRGQNVTFRCDPISEHNRLYWYRQTLGQGPEFLTYFQNEAQLEKSRLLSDRFSAERPKGSFSTLEIQRTEQGDSAMYLCASSSQTSGMDEQFFGPGTRLTVL.

Regarding this clone: One end of the junction varies from germline; a read error may be responsible. The chain links TRBV7-7 to TRBJ1-1; 8 bases map to TRBD1. CDR3 length: 13 residues. Per germline, CDR1 SSHAT and CDR2 FNYEAQ (reference sequence). The chain's CDR3 is CASSLQGGTEAFF. Here the CDR3 DNA reads TGTGCTAGCAGCTTACAGGGGGGCACTGAAGCTTTCTTT.

CDR3 nucleotide sequence: TGTGCCAGCAGCCTGCGTTACTGGACCCAGGGAACTGGAAACACCATATATTTT. This gives the protein CASSLRYWTQGTGNTIYF. The chain recombines TRBV5-6 with TRBJ1-3; the D gene is possibly TRBD1 (5 bases). CDR1 is SGHDT and CDR2 is YYEEEE in the germline V gene. Trimming cost V 4 bases and J 2 bases, with 22 bases left between them. The CDR3 length is 18 residues.

This sequence joins TRBV6-5 and TRBJ2-7; TRBD1 matches at 9 bases. CDR3 length: 15 amino acids. Trimming at V came to 0 bases and at J to 6 bases, leaving 6 bases not matched to a gene. Germline V gene sequence: CDR1 MNHEY, CDR2 SVGAGI. The CDR3 sequence: CASSYSSGQGSEQYF. The CDR3 coding sequence is TGTGCCAGCAGTTACTCGTCGGGACAGGGCTCCGAGCAGTACTTC.

This clone was seen more than once but under ten times. The chain uses TRBV7-8 and TRBJ2-1; D may match TRBD1 or TRBD2 (6 bases each). The CDR3 contains 15 residues. From germline, CDR1 is SGHVS and CDR2 FQNEAQ. Deletions cut 6 bases from V and 5 bases from J, with 17 bases between. CDR3 coding DNA: TGTGCCAGCAGGACGGGGGCCGCGTCTCACAATGAGCAGTTCTTC. Encoded protein: CASRTGAASHNEQFF.

The chain couples TRBV9 to TRBJ2-7; 12 positions agree with TRBD2. After removal of 0 bases from V and 3 bases from J, the junction contained 4 bases not matched to a gene. The germline gives CDR1 SGDLS, CDR2 YYNGEE. The CDR3 length is 16 residues. CDR3 sequence (DNA): TGTGCCAGCAGCGTAGGACTAGCGGGAGAGAGCTACGAGCAGTACTTC. Translating it yields CASSVGLAGESYEQYF.

The chain has TRBV4-2 and TRBJ1-1; unclear D gene. Germline V lookup: CDR1 LGHNA, CDR2 YNFKEQ. V was trimmed by 0 bases and J by 1 base, leaving 6 bases between them. The CDR3 has 14 amino acids. Written as DNA, the CDR3 is TGTGCCAGCAGCCAAGAAGGTAGGAACACTGAAGCTTTCTTT. This sequence encodes CASSQEGRNTEAFF.

The gene calls are TRBV19 and TRBJ2-1; 8 positions agree with TRBD2. The CDR3 is 15 residues long. From germline, CDR1 is LNHDA and CDR2 SQIVND (reference sequence). V gave up 7 bases and J gave up 3 bases; unmatched junction bases: 8. CDR3 sequence reads: CASTLAGYGYNEQFF. CDR3 coding DNA: TGTGCCAGTACCTTAGCGGGATATGGCTACAATGAGCAGTTCTTC.

The gene calls are TRBV9 and TRBJ2-2, with D maybe TRBD2 (5 bases). The CDR3 totals 15 residues. Germline assignment: CDR1 SGDLS and CDR2 YYNGEE. Trimming shortened V by 4 bases and J by 4 bases, and 14 bases separated the two germline ends. The CDR3 sequence is CASSLQDSSTGELFF. In nucleotides, the CDR3 is TGTGCCAGCAGCCTTCAGGACTCGAGCACCGGGGAGCTGTTTTTT. Supplemented by reference TRBV9 and TRBJ2-2, the full variable domain reads DSGVTQTPKHLITATGQRVTLRCSPRSGDLSVYWYQQSLDQGLQFLIQYYNGEERAKGNILERFSAQQFPDLHSELNLSSLELGDSALYFCASSLQDSSTGELFFGEGSRLTVL.

The chain joins TRBV6-5 to TRBJ2-7; tentatively, D is TRBD1 (6 bases). V was shortened by 5 bases and J by 7 bases, with 15 bases between the two germline ends. Germline-derived CDR1 and CDR2 are MNHEY and SVGAGI. The CDR3 has 13 residues. The CDR3 protein is CASSDRTALEQYF. The CDR3 DNA is TGTGCCAGCAGTGACCGGACAGCCCTGGAGCAGTACTTC.

This chain uses TRBV7-9 with TRBJ1-5; D uncertain. Deletions cut 3 bases from V and 5 bases from J, with 14 bases between. Germline V gives CDR1 SEHNR, CDR2 FQNEAQ (reference sequence). The CDR3 loop spans 15 amino acids. Here the CDR3 reads CASSFTRMGHQPQHF. CDR3 DNA sequence: TGTGCCAGCAGCTTTACGAGGATGGGTCATCAGCCCCAGCATTTT.

This clone was found once. This CDR3 is CASSINTEAFF. The CDR3 region has the DNA TGTGCCAGTAGTATCAACACTGAAGCTTTCTTT. This sequence joins TRBV19 and TRBJ1-1; D is unclear. Germline-derived CDR1 and CDR2 are LNHDA and SQIVND (reference sequence). The CDR3 covers 11 residues. V was trimmed by 3 bases and J by 2 bases, leaving 1 base between them.

V gene TRBV27 combines with J gene TRBJ2-1, with D perhaps TRBD1 (5 bases). Deletions cut 5 bases from V and 7 bases from J, with 9 bases between. The length of the CDR3 is 12 residues. Germline V gives CDR1 MNHEY, CDR2 SMNVEV (reference sequence). CDR3: CASSPQGNEQFF. The CDR3 DNA reads TGTGCCAGCAGTCCCCAGGGAAATGAGCAGTTCTTC.

V usage is TRBV19 and J usage is TRBJ2-4; possible D gene TRBD2, 5 bases. The CDR3 contains 13 residues. Germline V gene lookup returns CDR1 LNHDA and CDR2 SQIVND (reference sequence). Trimming left V 2 bases short and J 4 bases short, with 6 bases between. For the CDR3, the DNA is TGTGCCAGTAGTATAAGGGAGAAAAACATTCAGTACTTC. It is translated as CASSIREKNIQYF. The complete variable domain, with remaining parts taken from reference TRBV19 and TRBJ2-4, reads DGGITQSPKYLFRKEGQNVTLSCEQNLNHDAMYWYRQDPGQGLRLIYYSQIVNDFQKGDIAEGYSVSREKKESFPLTVTSAQKNPTAFYLCASSIREKNIQYFGAGTRLSVL.

The chain has TRBV28 and TRBJ1-1; tentatively, D is TRBD1 (5 bases). Trimming took off 8 bases at V and 6 bases at J, with 16 bases between the two ends. Germline lookup yields CDR1 MDHEN and CDR2 SYDVKM. This CDR3 region has 13 residues. CDR3 sequence: CASAVGGNPEAFF. The CDR3 DNA sequence: TGTGCCAGCGCCGTCGGGGGTAACCCTGAAGCTTTCTTT.

The genes are TRBV6-1 and TRBJ2-4; D is unresolved. Per the germline V gene, CDR1 is MNHNS and CDR2 is SASEGT. The CDR3 covers 13 residues. V gave up 3 bases and J gave up 1 base, with 4 bases separating them. The CDR3 nucleotides are TGTGCCAGCAGTGACAGGGCCAAAAACATTCAGTACTTC. Translating it yields CASSDRAKNIQYF.

The V call is TRBV2, the J call TRBJ2-7; either TRBD1 or TRBD2 may supply D (6 bases each). This CDR3 has 14 amino acids. V dropped 7 bases and J dropped 0 bases, with 13 bases sitting between them. Per the germline V gene, CDR1 is SNHLY and CDR2 is FYNNEI. The CDR3 region is CASIAGHASYEQYF. The CDR3 nucleotides are TGTGCCAGCATCGCGGGACATGCCTCCTACGAGCAGTACTTC.

V usage is TRBV6-5 and J usage is TRBJ2-1, with TRBD2 as a possible D gene (5 bases). V shed 2 bases and J shed 4 bases, with 12 bases lying between them. Germline lookup yields CDR1 MNHEY and CDR2 SVGAGI. This CDR3 contains 15 residues. The CDR3 nucleotides read TGTGCCAGCAGTTACGGGTCGGGAAGATACAATGAGCAGTTCTTC. Amino acid sequence: CASSYGSGRYNEQFF.